This entry lists 4 T cell receptor beta chains sequenced from one sample in a study of blood T cells in healthy people across ages. A second PCR of 7 to 11 cycles used a sample-barcoded 5' primer and a J-beta primer mix. TCRdb re-analysed the 5' RACE reads in MiXCR, keeping a single row per CDR3 protein. The data hold 600,000 to 850,000 distinct CDR3 sequences, with just under 25% observed a single time. These data were likewise used in another study, on T cells of mothers and their children.

Sequencing was carried out using blood. Every receptor here comes from a boy aged 5-17 years in good health.

This clonotype was found many times. V is TRBV3-1 and J is TRBJ2-5, with 7 positions matching TRBD2. The germline CDR1 and CDR2 sequences are LGHDT and YNNKEL (reference sequence). V lost 6 bases to trimming and J lost 1 base; unmatched junction nucleotides: 5. The CDR3 covers 14 residues. The CDR3 bases are TGTGCCAGCAGACTGGCGGGAGTCCAAGAGACCCAGTACTTC. This encodes CASRLAGVQETQYF.

The gene calls are TRBV5-5 and TRBJ2-5; a possible D gene is TRBD2 (6 bases). The V end lost 3 bases, the J end lost 1 base, and 13 bases lay between the germline ends. This CDR3 has 15 amino acids. From germline, CDR1 is SGHKS and CDR2 YYEKEE (reference sequence). CDR3 in DNA: TGTGCCAGCAGCTCCGGACGGGAGTTCCAAGAGACCCAGTACTTC. Its translation is CASSSGREFQETQYF.

This clonotype has more than one count but fewer than ten. The CDR3 loop reads CASRDISGANVLTF. The CDR3 region has the DNA TGTGCCAGCAGAGATATCTCTGGGGCCAACGTCCTGACTTTC. The chain combines TRBV28 with TRBJ2-6; D remains ambiguous. The germline V and J ends were trimmed by 6 bases and 0 bases, with 6 bases remaining between them. The CDR3 has 14 amino acids. Germline V gene sequence: CDR1 MDHEN, CDR2 SYDVKM.

This clonotype was observed a few times. The genes are TRBV28 and TRBJ2-3, with D possibly being TRBD2 (6 bases). The V gene lost 3 bases and the J gene lost 6 bases, with 34 bases spanning the gap. The germline gives CDR1 MDHEN, CDR2 SYDVKM. The CDR3 loop spans 21 amino acids. CDR3 amino acids: CASSFTSLAPGTSTARDTQYF. The CDR3 DNA is TGTGCCAGCAGTTTTACCTCCCTAGCCCCCGGGACTTCCACCGCTAGGGATACGCAGTATTTT.